This T cell receptor beta chain derives from a study of cytomegalovirus exposure and HLA in healthy donors. Germline CDR1 is MDHEN and CDR2 is SYDVKM. CDR3 size: 16 residues. The J segment lost 0 bases and the V segment lost 4 bases, leaving 6 bases of the junction unmatched. This clone showed up just once. Its antigen is as yet unknown. Findings and caveats of the study: For most TCR sequences rarity was the rule, although some public TCRs occurred in many donors.

In the PCR, 60 Vbeta and 13 Jbeta primers were used. The assay was immunoSEQ multiplex PCR, and TCRdb's table has in-frame clones only and misses some. This repertoire shows over 250,000 clones, about nine tenths found once; its top ten account for around 4.2%. The rearrangement links TRBV28 to TRBJ2-7; 10 nucleotides agree with TRBD2. Sequenced: PBMCs. This clonotype was obtained from a middle-aged man in good health and CMV-seropositive. This CDR3 reads CASSWPLAGYSYEQYF. The CDR3 coding sequence is TGTGCCAGCAGTTGGCCACTAGCGGGATACTCCTACGAGCAGTACTTC.